This note documents a single TCR beta chain sequence. The data belong to a study of blood T cell repertoires in COVID-19. Participants, about 18 to 100 years old, spanned about 26 US areas. In assigning cohorts, the study relied on participant-reported clinical history. Among Cohort 3 donors, those recovered had two negative PCRs, clearance, or symptom resolution. The CDR3 loop spans 16 amino acids. Germline CDR1 ENHRY, CDR2 SYGVKD. Losses at the gene ends were 8 bases for V and 4 bases for J; bases not matched to a gene: 9. The repertoire was sequenced with immunoSEQ multiplex PCR; TCRdb's copy has only in-frame clones and lacks some. The sample has just over 300,000 clones; roughly 90% are singletons.

Source material: PBMCs or T cells enriched from blood (not recorded which). V usage is TRBV10-3 and J usage is TRBJ2-2, with 11 positions matching TRBD1. The TCR comes from a woman under 30 who had recovered from COVID-19. Written as DNA, the CDR3 is TGTGCCATCGGCTCTGCCGGACAGGGGGCCACCGGGGAGCTGTTTTTT. This codes for CAIGSAGQGATGELFF.